The present entry profiles one TCR beta chain with its context. Its specificity is not known. This entry comes from a study of CD4 T cells in relation to SARS-CoV-2 and coronaviruses. General study findings and limits: Crossreactivity was assessed only for spike protein, not other viral proteins. About 65% of donors had memory CD4+ clonotypes crossrecognizing SARS-CoV-2 and common cold coronavirus spike.

CDR3 size: 14 residues. The germline V gene has CDR1 SGHKS and CDR2 YYEKEE (reference sequence). V was trimmed by 3 bases and J by 0 bases, leaving 4 bases between them. Unexposed donor CD4+ T cells date from 2011-2018, before the COVID-19 pandemic. The cells were cultured for about ten days before CD4+ T cells were isolated. Only in-frame clones appear in the TCRdb table, and some are missing; sequencing was by immunoSEQ multiplex PCR. This table holds about 12,000 clones, 69% found once. The sequencing input was CD4+ T cells from PBMCs, cultured in vitro. The clonotype comes from a human donor in good health. The chain employs TRBV5-5 and TRBJ2-6; D gene uncertain. The CDR3 DNA reads as TGTGCCAGCAGCTCCAGCTCTGGGGCCAACGTCCTGACTTTC. Translating gives CASSSSSGANVLTF.